This T cell receptor (beta chain) was profiled in a study of T cell repertoires in cytomegalovirus infection. At the level of the study: Selection of CMV epitopes for the study included recently identified HLA-C-restricted and well-studied HLA-B-restricted ones. CMV infection together with matching HLA type was indicated by public TCR beta signatures. Study results and limitations: Of the TCR beta families, the public ones yielded a cumulative frequency that identified carriers of CMV plus the relevant HLA. Dominant in the ex vivo response were TCR beta clonotypes restricted by HLA-C and specific for CMV.

Using its own MiXCR run on the reads, TCRdb lists one record per CDR3 protein. The repertoire holds 86,000 or so distinct CDR3 sequences, with approximately 24% as singletons. This clonotype has a handful of counts. Its cognate antigen is unknown. V dropped 7 bases and J dropped 7; count of bases not matched to a gene: 13. The length of the CDR3 is 17 residues. The sample here was CD8+ T cells from cultured PBMCs, taken from culture after CMV antigen stimulation. This clonotype was obtained from a human donor in good health (CMV status not recorded). Some clones in this sample may be carry-over from other donors' samples. This chain links TRBV12-3 or TRBV12-4 with TRBJ2-2; 12 bases are a match to TRBD2. DNA of the CDR3: TGTGCCAGCATCCCTAGGTCTAGCGGGAGGGCCCACGGGGAGCTGTTTTTT. Translation: CASIPRSSGRAHGELFF.